This passage covers 21 T cell receptor beta chains from one sample sequenced in a study of T-cell reconstitution after alpha-beta-depleted transplantation in children. This sample's TCRbeta library carried unique molecular identifier barcodes. TCRdb used MiXCR to reprocess the PCR reads, holding one entry per CDR3 protein. Of fewer than 200,000 distinct CDR3 sequences listed, roughly 6.8% are singletons. Sample: PBMCs from the stem cell graft donor, taken from the stem cell graft. The receptors were sampled from a human donor who donated a stem cell graft to a child with Wiskott-Aldrich syndrome.

This clonotype was found many times. The chain has TRBV5-1 and TRBJ1-2; the D gene is possibly TRBD1 (6 bases). CDR1 and CDR2 (germline): SGHRS, YFSETQ. The germline V and J ends were trimmed by 4 bases and 2 bases, with 9 bases remaining between them. The CDR3 runs to 13 residues. The CDR3 bases are TGCGCCAGCAGCCAGACAGGCAACTATGGCTACACCTTC. Its protein is CASSQTGNYGYTF.

This clonotype was observed at least ten times. V and J are TRBV6-5 and TRBJ2-1; 8 bases line up with TRBD2. Per the germline V gene, CDR1 is MNHEY and CDR2 is SVGAGI. The V and J ends lost 2 bases and 6 bases, in that order; junction bases with no gene match: 6. The CDR3 totals 15 residues. Here the CDR3 reads CASSYPGGLGNEQFF. In DNA, the CDR3 is TGTGCCAGCAGTTACCCGGGGGGGCTGGGCAATGAGCAGTTCTTC.

This clonotype has at least ten counts. CDR3 DNA: TGTGCCACCCGATATGCCGGACTAGCGGGGGGTGGGCCCTACAATGAGCAGTTCTTC. It specifies CATRYAGLAGGGPYNEQFF. The V call is TRBV6-4, the J call TRBJ2-1; 14 bases agree with TRBD2. V lost 10 bases, J lost 2 bases, and 16 bases stayed unmatched. Looked up from germline, CDR1 is MRHNA and CDR2 is SNTAGT. The CDR3 sequence is 19 residues long.

CDR3 DNA sequence: TGTGCTAGTGGCCCGGGTTTACAAGAGACCCAGTACTTC. It is translated as CASGPGLQETQYF. This chain links TRBV12-5 with TRBJ2-5; D is ambiguous. Trimming left V 6 bases short and J 2 bases short, with 10 bases between. This CDR3 spans 13 amino acids. CDR1 is LGHNT, CDR2 FRNRAP, per germline. The full variable domain, completed using reference TRBV12-5 and TRBJ2-5, is DARVTQTPRHKVTEMGQEVTMRCQPILGHNTVFWYRQTMMQGLELLAYFRNRAPLDDSGMPKDRFSAEMPDATLATLKIQPSEPRDSAVYFCASGPGLQETQYFGPGTRLLVL.

The chain is built from TRBV5-5 and TRBJ1-2; the D is unclear. The CDR3 has 14 residues. The ends were cut back, 2 bases at V and 8 bases at J, with 16 bases in the middle. The germline gives CDR1 SGHKS, CDR2 YYEKEE (reference sequence). The CDR3 is CASSLGMPVLGYTF. The CDR3 coding sequence is TGTGCCAGCAGCTTAGGCATGCCAGTCCTAGGCTACACCTTC.

The genes are TRBV6-8 and TRBJ2-3; TRBD2 is a possible D gene (5 bases). V dropped 6 bases and J dropped 2 bases, with 21 bases sitting between them. Germline V gene data show CDR1 as MNHGY and CDR2 as SAAAGT. The CDR3 is 17 residues long. The CDR3 sequence is CASRTWNIKDFTDTQYF. As DNA, the CDR3 is TGTGCCAGCAGAACTTGGAACATAAAGGACTTCACAGATACGCAGTATTTT.

The sample holds many counts of this clonotype. The chain has TRBV12-3 or TRBV12-4 and TRBJ1-5; D gene uncertain. The CDR3 consists of 14 residues. Trimming pared 3 bases from V and 3 bases from J, leaving 9 bases between. The CDR3 DNA is TGTGCCAGCAGTTTTGGACGGGACAATCAGCCCCAGCATTTT. It translates to CASSFGRDNQPQHF.

This clonotype was counted ten times or more. The chain links TRBV20-1 to TRBJ2-3; unclear D gene. Trimming took 2 bases from V and 7 from J, leaving 7 bases between them. This CDR3 is 11 amino acids long. The germline V gene encodes CDR1 DFQATT and CDR2 SNEGSKA (reference sequence). CDR3 protein: CSARTDYTQYF. CDR3 bases: TGCAGTGCTAGAACCGACTATACGCAGTATTTT.

In this sample, this clonotype turned up many times. The chain uses TRBV7-9 and TRBJ2-1, with D tentatively TRBD1 (6 bases). Germline values: CDR1 SEHNR, CDR2 FQNEAQ (reference sequence). This CDR3 spans 15 amino acids. CDR3 nucleotide sequence: TGTGTCTCGACAAGGGGGTCGACCCGAAACAATGAGCAGTTCTTC. It codes for CVSTRGSTRNNEQFF.

In this sample, this clonotype turned up many times. CDR3 sequence (DNA): TGCAGCGTTGCATATTCGGGGAAAAACATTCAGTACTTC. It is translated as CSVAYSGKNIQYF. The V and J genes are TRBV29-1 and TRBJ2-4; TRBD2 is a possible D gene (5 bases). Germline V gene sequence: CDR1 SQVTM, CDR2 ANQGSEA. Trimming cost V 4 bases and J 4 bases, with 11 bases left between them. The CDR3 consists of 13 residues.

This clonotype was found many times. The chain carries TRBV12-3 or TRBV12-4 and TRBJ1-1; possibly TRBD1 for D (5 bases). V was cut by 5 bases and J by 0 bases, with 19 bases left in between. The CDR3 is made up of 17 amino acids. CDR3 in amino acids: CASSRPVGASLNTEAFF. The CDR3 DNA follows: TGTGCCAGCAGTCGACCAGTCGGGGCGAGCCTGAACACTGAAGCTTTCTTT.

In its sample, this clonotype was seen many times. At one end, the junction sequence differs from germline, possibly due to a read error. The chain carries TRBV5-1 and TRBJ1-1, with D tentatively TRBD1 (5 bases). The CDR3 covers 14 residues. Germline V lookup: CDR1 SGHRS, CDR2 YFSETQ. The CDR3 DNA sequence: TGTGCCAGCAGCTTAGAGACAGTGAACACTGAAGCTTTCTTT. Translated: CASSLETVNTEAFF.

This clonotype was counted ten times or more. Here the CDR3 reads CSVEGGGQGPDTQYF. The DNA of the CDR3 is TGCAGCGTTGAAGGGGGGGGACAGGGGCCAGATACGCAGTATTTT. This chain links TRBV29-1 with TRBJ2-3, with TRBD1 matching over 10 bases. CDR1 and CDR2 from the germline V gene are SQVTM and ANQGSEA. The CDR3 loop spans 15 amino acids. With 1 base clipped from V and 4 bases from J, the junction kept 5 bases outside the gene matches.

This clonotype has a count of ten or more. The rearrangement uses TRBV20-1 and TRBJ2-3, with D possibly matching TRBD2 (6 bases). The CDR3 sequence is 13 residues long. Germline assignment: CDR1 DFQATT and CDR2 SNEGSKA (reference sequence). Trimming took 8 bases from V and 2 from J, leaving 14 bases between them. The CDR3 sequence: CSLPSVSTDTQYF. CDR3 DNA sequence: TGCAGTCTCCCTAGCGTCTCCACAGATACGCAGTATTTT.

This clonotype was seen repeatedly, ten times or more. This chain uses TRBV20-1 with TRBJ1-4, with 10 bases that match TRBD1. The V gene's germline CDR1 is DFQATT and CDR2 SNEGSKA (reference sequence). The CDR3 loop spans 16 amino acids. V trimming: 5 bases; J trimming: 8 bases; junction bases outside the gene matches: 14. CDR3 nucleotide sequence: TGCAGTGCTTTTCCGGGACAGGGGATGGCGGGCGAAAAACTGTTTTTT. Its translation: CSAFPGQGMAGEKLFF.

This clonotype was seen a few times. This chain uses TRBV11-2 with TRBJ2-4; 8 positions agree with TRBD1. This CDR3 is built from 13 residues. The junction had 5 bases not matched to a gene; V was cut back by 8 bases and J by 5 bases. The germline V gene encodes CDR1 SGHAT and CDR2 FQNNGV. In DNA, the CDR3 is TGTGCCAGCGGACAGGGAATTGAAAACATTCAGTACTTC. Protein product: CASGQGIENIQYF.

This clonotype was observed at least ten times. The chain carries TRBV20-1 and TRBJ2-3; no firm D call. Germline CDR1 and CDR2: DFQATT and SNEGSKA (reference sequence). The V gene lost 3 bases and the J gene lost 2 bases, with 9 bases spanning the gap. The CDR3 contains 13 residues. The DNA of the CDR3 is TGCAGTGCTAGTTCCACTTCCACAGATACGCAGTATTTT. Residues: CSASSTSTDTQYF.

The chain uses TRBV11-1 and TRBJ2-7; 8 bases are shared with TRBD2. The CDR3 has 20 residues. CDR1 and CDR2 from the germline V gene are SGHAT and FQDESV (reference sequence). Losses at the gene ends were 5 bases for V and 0 bases for J; bases not matched to a gene: 21. The CDR3 sequence is CASSLESGGGAFFSSYEQYF. CDR3 in DNA: TGTGCCAGCAGCCTCGAATCGGGGGGGGGTGCCTTTTTCAGCTCCTACGAGCAGTACTTC.

Comments on this clonotype: Given the absence of the conserved phenylalanine or tryptophan at the CDR3 end, a read error is likely. CDR3 coding DNA: TGTGCCAGCAGCTTAGACTACGAGCAGTACTCC. As protein: CASSLDYEQYS. The chain has TRBV7-9 and TRBJ2-7; D gene ambiguous. The CDR3 loop spans 11 amino acids. The V gene's germline CDR1 is SEHNR and CDR2 FQNEAQ (reference sequence). Between the trimmed V and J ends, which lost 1 base and 3 bases, there was a span of 1 base.

This clonotype was observed many times. The genes are TRBV7-2 and TRBJ2-1, with TRBD2 matching 8 bases. The CDR3 covers 15 residues. Germline V CDR1 and CDR2: SGHTA, FQGNSA. The trim removed 7 bases at V and 7 bases at J, leaving 12 bases unmatched. Written as DNA, the CDR3 is TGTGCCAGCATCCCTCTAGCGGGTCCGAGGAATGAGCAGTTCTTC. It translates to CASIPLAGPRNEQFF.

This clonotype has ten or more counts. V gene TRBV10-3 combines with J gene TRBJ2-1, with D perhaps TRBD2 (6 bases). Germline V lookup: CDR1 ENHRY, CDR2 SYGVKD. V was pared by 6 bases and J by 8 bases, with 17 bases between. The CDR3 loop spans 14 amino acids. The CDR3 spells CAISPGLTWDEQFF. The CDR3 DNA reads as TGTGCCATCAGCCCGGGACTCACCTGGGATGAGCAGTTCTTC.